Included here is one TCR beta chain sequence, with context. This record comes from a study of blood T cell repertoires in COVID-19. Study details: Both acute and convalescent COVID-19 samples were obtained from the United States, Italy and Spain. Sources were T cells, B-cell-depleted T cells, or PBMCs; the material itself was cDNA or gDNA.

This CDR3 contains 15 residues. Germline V gene data show CDR1 as LGHNT and CDR2 as FRNRAP. Trimming took off 7 bases at V and 2 bases at J, with 17 bases between the two ends. Using immunoSEQ multiplex PCR, the repertoire was profiled, and TCRdb retains in-frame clones only, with some absent. The sample contains approximately 290,000 clones, around 89% of which appear only once. This chain joins TRBV12-5 and TRBJ1-2, with unresolved D. The TCR was taken from a man aged 30 to 45 with acute or convalescent COVID-19. The specimen was peripheral blood. CDR3 coding DNA: TGTGCTAGTGCCAACCGACGCGGAGACAACTATGGCTACACCTTC. It yields the protein CASANRRGDNYGYTF.